One sample yielded the 3 T cell receptor beta chains listed below, sequenced in a study of identical twins. TCRdb itself ran the 5' RACE reads through MiXCR, one entry per CDR3 protein. The profile shows about 920,000 distinct CDR3 sequences, approximately 13% of them singletons. These data also formed part of another study, on yellow fever vaccine responses in identical twins.

The sample comprised PBMCs. These receptors were obtained from a woman under 30 in good health.

This clonotype occurred a few times. The CDR3 reads CSARGLAPSHEQFF. The CDR3 nucleotides read TGCAGTGCCCGGGGACTAGCTCCGTCTCATGAGCAGTTCTTC. This chain uses TRBV20-1 with TRBJ2-1; 9 nucleotides line up with TRBD2. CDR1 is DFQATT, CDR2 SNEGSKA, per germline (reference sequence). The CDR3 extends over 14 amino acids. V trimming: 6 bases; J trimming: 8 bases; junction bases outside the gene matches: 11.

There are a few counts of this clonotype. The chain employs TRBV14 and TRBJ1-1; perhaps TRBD1 as D (6 bases). The CDR3 has 15 amino acids. Germline lookup yields CDR1 SGHDN and CDR2 FVKESK. Trimming removed 4 bases at V and 2 bases at J, with 14 bases between. The CDR3 spells CASSPLLGANTEAFF. Written as DNA, the CDR3 is TGTGCCAGCAGCCCTCTTCTGGGGGCTAACACTGAAGCTTTCTTT.

The chain employs TRBV5-1 and TRBJ2-5, with 9 nucleotides matching TRBD2. V lost 3 bases, J lost 7 bases, and 13 bases stayed unmatched. This CDR3 contains 16 residues. Germline-derived CDR1 and CDR2 are SGHRS and YFSETQ. CDR3 region: CASSWGPAGGGRTQYF. CDR3 in DNA: TGCGCCAGCAGCTGGGGCCCGGCGGGAGGGGGTAGGACCCAGTACTTC. The variable domain in full, with the rest retrieved from reference TRBV5-1 and TRBJ2-5, is KAGVTQTPRYLIKTRGQQVTLSCSPISGHRSVSWYQQTPGQGLQFLFEYFSETQRNKGNFPGRFSGRQFSNSRSEMNVSTLELGDSALYLCASSWGPAGGGRTQYFGPGTRLLVL.